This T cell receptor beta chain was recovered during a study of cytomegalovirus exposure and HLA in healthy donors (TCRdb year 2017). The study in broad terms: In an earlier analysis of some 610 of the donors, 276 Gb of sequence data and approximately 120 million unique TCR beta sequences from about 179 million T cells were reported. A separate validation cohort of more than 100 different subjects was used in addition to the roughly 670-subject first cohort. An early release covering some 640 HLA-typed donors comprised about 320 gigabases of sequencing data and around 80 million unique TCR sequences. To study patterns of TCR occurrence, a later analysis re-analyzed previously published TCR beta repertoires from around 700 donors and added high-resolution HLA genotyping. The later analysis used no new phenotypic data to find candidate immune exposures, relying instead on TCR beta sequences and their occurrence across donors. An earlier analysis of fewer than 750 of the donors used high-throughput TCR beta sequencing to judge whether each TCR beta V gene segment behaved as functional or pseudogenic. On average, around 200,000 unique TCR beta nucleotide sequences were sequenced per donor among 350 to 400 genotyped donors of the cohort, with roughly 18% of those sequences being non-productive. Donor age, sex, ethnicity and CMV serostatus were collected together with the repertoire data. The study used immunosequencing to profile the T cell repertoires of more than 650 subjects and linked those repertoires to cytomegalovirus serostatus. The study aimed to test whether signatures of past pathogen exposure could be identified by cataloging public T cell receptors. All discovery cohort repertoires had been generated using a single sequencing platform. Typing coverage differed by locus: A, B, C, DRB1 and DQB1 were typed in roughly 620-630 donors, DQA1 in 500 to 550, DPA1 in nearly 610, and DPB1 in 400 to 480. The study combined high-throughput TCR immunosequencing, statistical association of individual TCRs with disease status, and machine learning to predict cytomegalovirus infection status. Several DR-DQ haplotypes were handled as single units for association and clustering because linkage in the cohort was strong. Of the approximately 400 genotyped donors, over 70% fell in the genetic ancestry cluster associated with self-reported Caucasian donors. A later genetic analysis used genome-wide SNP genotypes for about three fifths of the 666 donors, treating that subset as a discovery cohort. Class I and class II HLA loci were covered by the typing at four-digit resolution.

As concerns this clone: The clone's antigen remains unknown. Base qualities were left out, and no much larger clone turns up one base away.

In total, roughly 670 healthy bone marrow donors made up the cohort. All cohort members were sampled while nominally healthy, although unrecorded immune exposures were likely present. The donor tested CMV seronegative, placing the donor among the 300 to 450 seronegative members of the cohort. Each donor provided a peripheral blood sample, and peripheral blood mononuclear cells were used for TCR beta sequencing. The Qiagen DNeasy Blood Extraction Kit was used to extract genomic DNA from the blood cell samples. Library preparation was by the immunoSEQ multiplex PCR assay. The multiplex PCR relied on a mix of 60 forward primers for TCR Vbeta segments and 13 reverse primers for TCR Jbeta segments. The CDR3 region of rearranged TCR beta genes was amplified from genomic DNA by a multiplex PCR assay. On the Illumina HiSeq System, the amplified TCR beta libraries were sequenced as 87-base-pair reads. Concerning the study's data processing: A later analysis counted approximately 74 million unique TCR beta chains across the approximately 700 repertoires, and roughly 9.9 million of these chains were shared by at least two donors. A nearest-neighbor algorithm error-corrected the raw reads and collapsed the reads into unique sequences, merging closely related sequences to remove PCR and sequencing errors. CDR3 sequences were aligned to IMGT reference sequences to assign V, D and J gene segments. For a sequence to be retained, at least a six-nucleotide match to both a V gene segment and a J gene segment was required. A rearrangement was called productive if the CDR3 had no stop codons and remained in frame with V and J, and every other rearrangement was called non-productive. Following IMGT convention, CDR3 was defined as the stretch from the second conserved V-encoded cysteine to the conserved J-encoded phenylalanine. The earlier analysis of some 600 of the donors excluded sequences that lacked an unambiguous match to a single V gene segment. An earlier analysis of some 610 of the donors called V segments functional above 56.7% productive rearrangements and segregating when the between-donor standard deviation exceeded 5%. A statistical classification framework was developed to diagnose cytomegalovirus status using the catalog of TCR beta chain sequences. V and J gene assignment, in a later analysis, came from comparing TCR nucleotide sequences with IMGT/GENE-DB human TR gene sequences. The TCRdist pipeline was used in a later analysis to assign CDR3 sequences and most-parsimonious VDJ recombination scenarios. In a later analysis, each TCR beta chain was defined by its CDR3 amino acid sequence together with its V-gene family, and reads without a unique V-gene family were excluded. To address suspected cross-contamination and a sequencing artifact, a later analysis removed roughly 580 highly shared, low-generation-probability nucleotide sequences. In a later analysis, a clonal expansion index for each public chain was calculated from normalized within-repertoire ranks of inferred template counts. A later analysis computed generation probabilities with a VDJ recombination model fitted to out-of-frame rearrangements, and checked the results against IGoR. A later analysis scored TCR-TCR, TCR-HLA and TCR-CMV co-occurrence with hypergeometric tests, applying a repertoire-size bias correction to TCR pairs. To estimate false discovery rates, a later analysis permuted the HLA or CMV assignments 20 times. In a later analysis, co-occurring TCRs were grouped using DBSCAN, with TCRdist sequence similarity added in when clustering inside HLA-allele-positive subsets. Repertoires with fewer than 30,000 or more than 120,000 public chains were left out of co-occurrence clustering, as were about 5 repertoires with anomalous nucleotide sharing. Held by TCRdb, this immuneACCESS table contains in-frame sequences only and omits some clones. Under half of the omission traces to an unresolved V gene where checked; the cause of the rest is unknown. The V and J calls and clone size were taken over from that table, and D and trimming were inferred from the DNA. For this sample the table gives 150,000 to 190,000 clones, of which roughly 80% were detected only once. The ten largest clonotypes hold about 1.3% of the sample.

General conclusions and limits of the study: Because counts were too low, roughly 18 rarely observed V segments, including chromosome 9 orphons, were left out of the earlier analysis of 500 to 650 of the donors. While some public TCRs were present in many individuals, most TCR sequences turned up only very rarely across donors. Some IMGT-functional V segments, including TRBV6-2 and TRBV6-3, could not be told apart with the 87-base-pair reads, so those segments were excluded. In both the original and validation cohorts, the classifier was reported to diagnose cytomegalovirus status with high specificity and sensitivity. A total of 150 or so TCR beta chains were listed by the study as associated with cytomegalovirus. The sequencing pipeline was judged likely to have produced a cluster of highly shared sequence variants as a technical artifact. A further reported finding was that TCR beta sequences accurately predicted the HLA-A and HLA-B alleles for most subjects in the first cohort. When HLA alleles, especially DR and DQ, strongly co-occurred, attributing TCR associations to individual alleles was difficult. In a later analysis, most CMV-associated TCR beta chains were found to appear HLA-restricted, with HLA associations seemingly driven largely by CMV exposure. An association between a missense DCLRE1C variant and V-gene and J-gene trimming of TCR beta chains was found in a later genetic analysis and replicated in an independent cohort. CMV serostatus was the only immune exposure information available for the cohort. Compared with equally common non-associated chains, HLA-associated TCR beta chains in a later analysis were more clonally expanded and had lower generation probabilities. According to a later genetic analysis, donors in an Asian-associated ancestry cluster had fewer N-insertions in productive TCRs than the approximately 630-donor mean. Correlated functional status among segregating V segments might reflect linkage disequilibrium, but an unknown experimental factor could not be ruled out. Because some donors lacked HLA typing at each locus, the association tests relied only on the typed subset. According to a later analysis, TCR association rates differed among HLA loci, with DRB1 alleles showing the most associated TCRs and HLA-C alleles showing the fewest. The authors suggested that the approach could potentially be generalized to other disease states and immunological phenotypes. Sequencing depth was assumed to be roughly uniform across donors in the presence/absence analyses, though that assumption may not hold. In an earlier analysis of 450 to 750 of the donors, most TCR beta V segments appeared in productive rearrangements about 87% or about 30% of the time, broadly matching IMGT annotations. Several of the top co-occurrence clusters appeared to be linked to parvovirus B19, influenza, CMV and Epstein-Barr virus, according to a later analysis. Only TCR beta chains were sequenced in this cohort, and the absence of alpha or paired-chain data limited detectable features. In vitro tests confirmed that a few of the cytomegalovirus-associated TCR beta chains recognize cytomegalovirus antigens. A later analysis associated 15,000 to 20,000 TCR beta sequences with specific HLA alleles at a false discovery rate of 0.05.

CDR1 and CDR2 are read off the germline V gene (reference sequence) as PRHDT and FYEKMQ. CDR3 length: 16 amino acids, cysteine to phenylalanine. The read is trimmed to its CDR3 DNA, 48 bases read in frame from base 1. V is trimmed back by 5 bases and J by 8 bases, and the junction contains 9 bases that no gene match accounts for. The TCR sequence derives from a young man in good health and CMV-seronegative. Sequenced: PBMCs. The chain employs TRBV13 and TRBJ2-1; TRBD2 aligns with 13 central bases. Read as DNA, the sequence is TGTGCCAGCAGCCTGACTAGCGGGAGGTGGGTGGATGAGCAGTTCTTC. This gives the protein CASSLTSGRWVDEQFF.